The T cell receptor (beta chain) under discussion was sequenced for a study of shared clonotypes between healthy human individuals (dated by TCRdb to 2018 to 2020). General notes on the study: The cohort comprised two women and three men aged 18 to 49 years. For each donor, three plates each were used for CD4 naive and CD4 memory, two plates were used for CD8 naive, and one plate was used for CD8 memory. To estimate repertoire size and how much clonotypes are shared between individuals, the study performed deep sequencing of blood TCR repertoires from roughly five healthy adults. Different laboratories and diverse techniques were used to prepare libraries and sequence TCR repertoires, to increase sequencing depth and limit assay-specific biases. Leukapheresis yielded between about 0.94 and 10 billion PBMCs per donor.

In the case of this clone: The antigen this receptor binds is unknown. There are no base qualities to consult, and no much larger clone falls within one base.

What the study reported, not specific to this receptor: Pairwise subsampling led to the expectation that sequencing depth would affect the degree of clonotype sharing among donors. Sharing across four donors was observed for approximately 4.6% of naive CD4, around 3.5% of naive CD8, 2% to 2.5% of memory CD4, and around 0.4% of memory CD8 clonotypes. Compared with non-shared clonotypes, clonotypes shared by all four sorted-subset donors had higher generation probabilities. Because the study included only a small number of donors, the genetic and exposure-history diversity represented was limited. Sampling was limited to blood, and TCR repertoires in tissue likely differ from TCR repertoires in blood. Naive subsets generally had larger estimated clonotype richness than memory subsets did. Even with the large sequencing depth, rarefaction of the sorted-subset datasets indicated that sequencing was incomplete.

Reading the germline V gene (reference sequence) gives CDR1 LNHDA and CDR2 SQIVND. V lost 5 bases and J lost 6 bases; the stretch between them is 19 bases long. The CDR3 covers 15 residues, taking in both the cysteine and the phenylalanine. The retained sequence is limited to the CDR3, 45 bases, with the frame set at the first base. Donors were healthy HIV-negative adults with no recently reported acute infections or vaccinations. Only Caucasian adults living in Nashville, Tennessee, USA were represented among the donors. Magnetic negative selection was used to enrich CD4+ T cells, after which naive cells were positively selected on CD45RA and the negative fraction became the memory subset. Blood was collected by leukapheresis, and PBMCs were isolated by Ficoll-Histopaque density gradient centrifugation and then cryopreserved in liquid nitrogen vapor phase. Purity and quantity of every magnetically sorted T cell population were checked by analytical flow cytometry. From each sorted fraction, genomic DNA was isolated and quantified by UV absorbance on a Nanodrop 2000c.

Using the deep immunoSEQ assay, TCR CDR3 regions were amplified from genomic DNA by multiplex PCR. Extracted genomic DNA from each cell subset was distributed evenly across all wells of several immunoSEQ 96-well plates, and each plate was treated as a replicate. Each replicate PCR for sorted subsets received 150 to 250 ng genomic DNA, equal to some 32,000 T cell genomes. The purified libraries were quantified using a Qubit 3.0 fluorometer, sized with a Bioanalyzer 2100, and then quantified again using the KAPA Library Quantification kit. Each immunoSEQ 96-well plate was sequenced on its own single-read 150-cycle Illumina NextSeq 550 flow cell. In the authors' own workflow: The immunoSEQ output contained only junctional sequences without quality scores, so filtering could not match that applied to full-length reads. To assign V/J genes and CDR3, sequences were annotated against IMGT germline references using PyIR, a Python wrapper for IgBLAST v1.9. Any read was removed if the V/J assignment was weak (E-value above 1e-6), the CDR3 was missing, or the read contained stop codons, out-of-frame junctions, or ambiguous translated residues. A V3J clonotype was defined by an identical inferred V gene, J gene, and CDR3 amino acid sequence. Percentage overlap between repertoires was computed as shared unique clonotypes divided by the size of the smaller repertoire. Three approaches were used to assess repertoire richness: RTK rarefaction, the Chao1 estimator, and Recon v2.1 estimates of unobserved clonotypes. OLGA was used to compute generation probabilities for all TCRbeta clonotypes that the gDNA method yielded from a handful of donors. TCRdb holds this immuneACCESS table with in-frame rearrangements only. Some clones are missing; in checked studies, unresolved V genes explain under half, and the rest has no known cause. The V and J calls and clone size were taken over from that table, and D and trimming were inferred from the DNA. This sample lists roughly 2.6 million clones; approximately 92% were detected once. The ten largest account for over 0.12% of the sample.

Rearrangement joined TRBV19 to TRBJ1-2; no D gene call is confident. This clonotype was sampled from a man between 18 and 35 years old in good health. Material: naive CD4+ T cells sorted from blood. This specimen's cell subset or site label, interpreted: CD45RA+ positively selected. The CDR3 here reads CASSPESGQVDGYTF. Here is the DNA: TGTGCCAGTAGTCCGGAAAGCGGGCAGGTGGATGGCTACACCTTC.